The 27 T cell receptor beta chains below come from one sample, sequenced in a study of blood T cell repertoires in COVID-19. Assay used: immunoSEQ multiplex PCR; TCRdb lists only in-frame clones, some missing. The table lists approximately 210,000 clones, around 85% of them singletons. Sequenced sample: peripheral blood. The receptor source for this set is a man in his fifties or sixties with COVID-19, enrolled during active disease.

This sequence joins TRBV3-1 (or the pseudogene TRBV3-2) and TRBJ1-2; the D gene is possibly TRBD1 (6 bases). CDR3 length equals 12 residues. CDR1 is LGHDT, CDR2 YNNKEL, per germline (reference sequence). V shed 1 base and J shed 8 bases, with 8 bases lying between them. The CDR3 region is CASSQAGGGYTF. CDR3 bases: TGTGCCAGCAGCCAAGCTGGGGGCGGCTACACCTTC.

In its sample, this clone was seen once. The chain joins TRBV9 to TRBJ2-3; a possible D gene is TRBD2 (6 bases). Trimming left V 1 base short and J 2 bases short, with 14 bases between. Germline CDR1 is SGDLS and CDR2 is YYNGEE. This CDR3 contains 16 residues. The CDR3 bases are TGTGCCAGCAGCGTATCGCCCGGAGGGAACACAGATACGCAGTATTTT. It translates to CASSVSPGGNTDTQYF.

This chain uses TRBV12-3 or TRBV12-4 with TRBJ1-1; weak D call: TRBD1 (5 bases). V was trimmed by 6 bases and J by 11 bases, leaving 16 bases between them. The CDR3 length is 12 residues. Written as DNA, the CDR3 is TGTGCCAGCAGCGGACCCCTGGGGCTGGCTTTCTTT. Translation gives CASSGPLGLAFF.

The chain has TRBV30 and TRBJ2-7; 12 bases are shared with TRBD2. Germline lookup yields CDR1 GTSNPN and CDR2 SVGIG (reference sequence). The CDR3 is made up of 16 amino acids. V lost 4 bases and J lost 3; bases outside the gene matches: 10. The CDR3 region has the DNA TGTGCCTGGAATCGCCCCCGGACTAGCGGGAACTACGAGCAGTACTTC. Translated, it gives CAWNRPRTSGNYEQYF.

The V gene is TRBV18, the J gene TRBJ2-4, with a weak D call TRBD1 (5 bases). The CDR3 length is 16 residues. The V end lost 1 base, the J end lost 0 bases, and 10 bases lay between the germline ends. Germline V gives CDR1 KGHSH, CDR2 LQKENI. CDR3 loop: CASSPQNRLAKNIQYF. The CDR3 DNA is TGTGCCAGCTCACCACAAAACAGGCTAGCCAAAAACATTCAGTACTTC.

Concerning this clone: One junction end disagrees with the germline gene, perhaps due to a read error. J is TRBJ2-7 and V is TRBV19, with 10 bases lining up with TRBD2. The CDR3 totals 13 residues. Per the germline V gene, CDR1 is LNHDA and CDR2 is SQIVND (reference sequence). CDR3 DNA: TGTGCCAGTACCCCATCTGGGACTAGCGCGATCGCCTTC. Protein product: CASTPSGTSAIAF.

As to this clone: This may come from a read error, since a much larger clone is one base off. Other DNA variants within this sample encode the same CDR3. This CDR3 reads CASSLGQGNYGYTF. The CDR3 region has the DNA TGTGCCAGCAGCTTGGGACAGGGGAACTATGGCTACACCTTC. The genes are TRBV5-4 and TRBJ1-2, with TRBD1 identical over 8 bases. The V and J ends lost 0 bases and 2 bases, in that order; junction bases with no gene match: 0. This CDR3 has 14 residues. Germline loops: CDR1 SGHNT, CDR2 YYREEE (reference sequence).

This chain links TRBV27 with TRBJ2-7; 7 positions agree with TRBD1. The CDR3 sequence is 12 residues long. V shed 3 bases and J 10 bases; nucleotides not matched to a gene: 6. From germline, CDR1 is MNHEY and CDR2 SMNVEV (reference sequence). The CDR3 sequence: CASSFPDRAQYF. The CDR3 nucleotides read TGTGCCAGCAGTTTCCCTGACAGGGCCCAGTACTTC.

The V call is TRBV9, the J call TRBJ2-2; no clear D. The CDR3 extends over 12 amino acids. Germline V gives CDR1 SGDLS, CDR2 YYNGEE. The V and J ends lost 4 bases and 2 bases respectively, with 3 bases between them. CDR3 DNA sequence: TGTGCCAGCAGCCAAAACACCGGGGAGCTGTTTTTT. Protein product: CASSQNTGELFF.

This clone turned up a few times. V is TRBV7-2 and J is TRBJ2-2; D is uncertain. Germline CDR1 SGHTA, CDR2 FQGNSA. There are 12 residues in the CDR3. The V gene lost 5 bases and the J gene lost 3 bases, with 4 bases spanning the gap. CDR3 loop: CASSPDTGELFF. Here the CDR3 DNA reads TGTGCCAGCAGCCCAGACACCGGGGAGCTGTTTTTT.

CDR3 in amino acids: CASSMEGSSYNEQFF. The CDR3 bases are TGTGCCAGTAGTATGGAAGGGAGCTCCTACAATGAGCAGTTCTTC. The chain carries TRBV19 and TRBJ2-1; maybe TRBD2 (5 bases). Germline CDR1 reads LNHDA; CDR2 reads SQIVND (reference sequence). Trimming cost V 3 bases and J 0 bases, with 9 bases left between them. The CDR3 is made up of 15 amino acids.

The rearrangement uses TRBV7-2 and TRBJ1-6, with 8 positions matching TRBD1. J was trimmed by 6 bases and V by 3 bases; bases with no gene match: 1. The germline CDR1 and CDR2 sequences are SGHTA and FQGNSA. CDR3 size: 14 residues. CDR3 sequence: CASSFGQGNSPLHF. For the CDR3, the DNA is TGTGCCAGCAGCTTCGGACAGGGTAATTCACCCCTCCACTTT.

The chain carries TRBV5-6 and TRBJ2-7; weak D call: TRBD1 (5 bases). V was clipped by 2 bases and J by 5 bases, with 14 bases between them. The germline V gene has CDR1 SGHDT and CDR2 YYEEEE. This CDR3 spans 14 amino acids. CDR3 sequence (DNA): TGTGCCAGCAGCTTAGGCAGGGTTGTACACGAGCAGTACTTC. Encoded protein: CASSLGRVVHEQYF.

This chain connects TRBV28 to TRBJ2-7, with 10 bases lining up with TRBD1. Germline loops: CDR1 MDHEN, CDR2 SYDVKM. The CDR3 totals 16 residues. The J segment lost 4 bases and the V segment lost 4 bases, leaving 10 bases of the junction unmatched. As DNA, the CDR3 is TGTGCCAGCAGTTCGCCCCGGGACAGGGGATTATACGAGCAGTACTTC. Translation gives CASSSPRDRGLYEQYF. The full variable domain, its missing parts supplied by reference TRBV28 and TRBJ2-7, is DVKVTQSSRYLVKRTGEKVFLECVQDMDHENMFWYRQDPGLGLRLIYFSYDVKMKEKGDIPEGYSVSREKKERFSLILESASTNQTSMYLCASSSPRDRGLYEQYFGPGTRLTVT.

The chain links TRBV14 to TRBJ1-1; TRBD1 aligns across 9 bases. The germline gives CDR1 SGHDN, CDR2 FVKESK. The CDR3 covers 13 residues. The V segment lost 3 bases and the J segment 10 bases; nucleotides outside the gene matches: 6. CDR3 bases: TGTGCCAGCAGCCAGAGGAACAGGGGGCGAGCTTTCTTT. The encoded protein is CASSQRNRGRAFF.

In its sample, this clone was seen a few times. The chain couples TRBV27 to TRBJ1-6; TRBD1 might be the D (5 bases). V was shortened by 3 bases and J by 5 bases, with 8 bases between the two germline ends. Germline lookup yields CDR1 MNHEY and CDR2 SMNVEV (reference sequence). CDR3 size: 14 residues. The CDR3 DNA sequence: TGTGCCAGCAGTTTTATGACAGATAATTCACCCCTCCACTTT. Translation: CASSFMTDNSPLHF.

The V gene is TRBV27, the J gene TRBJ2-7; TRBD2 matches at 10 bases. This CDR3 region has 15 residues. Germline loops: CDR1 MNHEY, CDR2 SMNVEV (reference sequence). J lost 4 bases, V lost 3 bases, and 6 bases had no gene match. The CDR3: CASSLGLAGVYEQYF. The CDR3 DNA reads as TGTGCCAGCAGTTTGGGGCTAGCGGGAGTATACGAGCAGTACTTC.

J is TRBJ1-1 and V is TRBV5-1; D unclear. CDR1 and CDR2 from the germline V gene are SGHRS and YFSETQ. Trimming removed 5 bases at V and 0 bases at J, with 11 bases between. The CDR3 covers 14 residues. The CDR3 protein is CASSSTVVNTEAFF. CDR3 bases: TGCGCCAGCAGTTCCACAGTGGTGAACACTGAAGCTTTCTTT.

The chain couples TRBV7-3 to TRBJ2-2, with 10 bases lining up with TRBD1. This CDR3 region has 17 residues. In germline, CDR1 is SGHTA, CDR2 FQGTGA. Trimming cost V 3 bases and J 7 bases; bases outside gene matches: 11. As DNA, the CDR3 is TGTGCCAGCAGCTTTCGTCGTTCGCGGACAGGGGGCGGGGAGCTGTTTTTT. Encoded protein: CASSFRRSRTGGGELFF.

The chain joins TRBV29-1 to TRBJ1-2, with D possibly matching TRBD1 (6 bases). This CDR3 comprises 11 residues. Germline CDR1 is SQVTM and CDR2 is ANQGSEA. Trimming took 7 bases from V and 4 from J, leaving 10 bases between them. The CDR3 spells CSAQGSYGYTF. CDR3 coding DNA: TGCAGCGCACAGGGATCCTATGGCTACACCTTC.

In DNA, the CDR3 is TGTGCCATCAGTGAGTCTTTATGGGGGCGACCTTACAATGAGCAGTTCTTC. Translating it yields CAISESLWGRPYNEQFF. V is TRBV10-3 and J is TRBJ2-1, with D perhaps TRBD1 (6 bases). The ends were cut back, 0 bases at V and 4 bases at J, with 16 bases in the middle. CDR1 and CDR2 from the germline V gene are ENHRY and SYGVKD. The CDR3 runs to 17 residues.

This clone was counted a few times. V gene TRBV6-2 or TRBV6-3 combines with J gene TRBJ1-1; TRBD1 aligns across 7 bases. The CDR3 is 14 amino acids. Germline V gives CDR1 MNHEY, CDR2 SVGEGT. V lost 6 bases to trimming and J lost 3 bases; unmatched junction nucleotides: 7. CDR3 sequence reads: CASSEGGYYTEAFF. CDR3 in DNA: TGTGCCAGCAGCGAAGGGGGCTATTACACTGAAGCTTTCTTT.

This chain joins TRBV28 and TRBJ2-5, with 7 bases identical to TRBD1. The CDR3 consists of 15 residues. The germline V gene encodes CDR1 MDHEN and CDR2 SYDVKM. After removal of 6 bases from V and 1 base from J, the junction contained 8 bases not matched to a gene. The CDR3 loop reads CASRQLRQGQETQYF. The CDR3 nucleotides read TGTGCCAGCAGGCAACTTCGACAGGGCCAAGAGACCCAGTACTTC.

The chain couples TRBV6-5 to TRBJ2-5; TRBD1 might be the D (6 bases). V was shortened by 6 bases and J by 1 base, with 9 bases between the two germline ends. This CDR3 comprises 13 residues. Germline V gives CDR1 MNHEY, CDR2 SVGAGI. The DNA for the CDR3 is TGTGCCAGCAGCCGGGACACCCAAGAGACCCAGTACTTC. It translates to CASSRDTQETQYF.

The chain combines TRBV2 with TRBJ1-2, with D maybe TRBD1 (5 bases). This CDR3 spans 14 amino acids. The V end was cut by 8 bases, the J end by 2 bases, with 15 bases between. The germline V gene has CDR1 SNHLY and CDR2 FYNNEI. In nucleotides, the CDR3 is TGTGCCAGCTCTCCCGGGAGGGACAACTATGGCTACACCTTC. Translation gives CASSPGRDNYGYTF.

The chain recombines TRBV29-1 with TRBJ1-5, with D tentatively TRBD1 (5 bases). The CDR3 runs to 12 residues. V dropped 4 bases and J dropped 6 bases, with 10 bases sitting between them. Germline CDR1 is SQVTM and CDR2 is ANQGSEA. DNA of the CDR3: TGCAGCGTTGGGGGGGACGGTCAGCCCCAGCATTTT. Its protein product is CSVGGDGQPQHF.

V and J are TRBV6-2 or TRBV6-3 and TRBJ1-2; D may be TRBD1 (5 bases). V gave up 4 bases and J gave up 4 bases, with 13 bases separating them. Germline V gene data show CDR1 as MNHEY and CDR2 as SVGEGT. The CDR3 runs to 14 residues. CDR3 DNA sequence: TGTGCCAGCAGTTCTGCTTTCAGGGCCTATGGCTACACCTTC. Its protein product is CASSSAFRAYGYTF.